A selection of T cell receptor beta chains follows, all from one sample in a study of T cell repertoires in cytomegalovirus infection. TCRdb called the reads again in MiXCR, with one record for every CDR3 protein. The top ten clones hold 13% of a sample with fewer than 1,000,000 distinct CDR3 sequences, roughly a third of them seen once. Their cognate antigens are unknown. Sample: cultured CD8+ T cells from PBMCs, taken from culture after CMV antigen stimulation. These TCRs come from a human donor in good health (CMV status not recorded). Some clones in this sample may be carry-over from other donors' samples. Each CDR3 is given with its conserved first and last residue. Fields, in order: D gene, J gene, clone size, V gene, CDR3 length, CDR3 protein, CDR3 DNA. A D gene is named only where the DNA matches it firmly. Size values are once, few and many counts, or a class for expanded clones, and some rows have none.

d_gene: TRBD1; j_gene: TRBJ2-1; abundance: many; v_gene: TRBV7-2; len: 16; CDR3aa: CASSSRQGSSYNEQFF; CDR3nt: TGTGCCAGCAGCTCTCGACAGGGAAGCTCCTACAATGAGCAGTTCTTC
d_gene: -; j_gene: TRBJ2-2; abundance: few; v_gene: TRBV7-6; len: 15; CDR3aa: CASSFMEGGTGELFF; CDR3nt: TGTGCCAGCAGTTTTATGGAAGGGGGAACCGGGGAGCTGTTTTTT
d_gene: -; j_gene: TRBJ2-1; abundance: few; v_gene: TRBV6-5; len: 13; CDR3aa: CASNSGGLNEQFF; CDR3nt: TGTGCCAGCAACTCCGGGGGCCTGAATGAGCAGTTCTTC
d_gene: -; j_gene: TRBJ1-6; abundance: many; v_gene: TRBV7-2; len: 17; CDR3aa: CASSLGWGRAYNSPLHF; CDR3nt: TGTGCCAGCAGCTTAGGTTGGGGGAGGGCCTATAATTCACCCCTCCACTTT
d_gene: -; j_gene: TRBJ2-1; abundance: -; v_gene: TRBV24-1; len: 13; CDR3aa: CATSDQEPGEQFF; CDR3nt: TGTGCCACCAGTGACCAGGAACCCGGGGAGCAGTTCTTC
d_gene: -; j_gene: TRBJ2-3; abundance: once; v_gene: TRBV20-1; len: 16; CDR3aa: CSASPYRQAQIDTQYF; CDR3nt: TGCAGTGCTAGTCCCTACAGACAGGCGCAAATAGATACGCAGTATTTT
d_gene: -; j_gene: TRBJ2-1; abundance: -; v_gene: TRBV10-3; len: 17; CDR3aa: CAISLPRAGSSYNEQFF; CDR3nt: TGTGCCATCAGCTTACCCCGGGCGGGGAGCTCCTACAATGAGCAGTTCTTC
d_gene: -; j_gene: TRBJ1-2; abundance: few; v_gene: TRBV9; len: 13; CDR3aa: CASSGPGRLGYTF; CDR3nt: TGTGCCAGCAGCGGACCGGGACGACTTGGCTACACCTTC
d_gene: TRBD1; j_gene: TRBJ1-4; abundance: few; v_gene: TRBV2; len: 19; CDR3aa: CASSEAPPGQGVSNEKLFF; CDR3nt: TGTGCCAGCAGTGAAGCGCCCCCGGGACAGGGGGTTTCTAATGAAAAACTGTTTTTT
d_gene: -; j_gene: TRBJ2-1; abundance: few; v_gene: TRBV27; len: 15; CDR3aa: CASSPQGPWNGEQFF; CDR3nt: TGTGCCAGCAGTCCACAGGGACCGTGGAACGGTGAGCAGTTCTTC
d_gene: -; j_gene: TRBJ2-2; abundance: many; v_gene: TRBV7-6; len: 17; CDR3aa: CASSYNVGHPNTGELFF; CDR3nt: TGTGCCAGCAGTTATAATGTAGGTCACCCGAACACCGGGGAGCTGTTTTTT
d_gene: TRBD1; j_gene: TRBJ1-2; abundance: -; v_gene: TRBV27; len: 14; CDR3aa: CASSLGTGRYGYTF; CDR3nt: TGTGCCAGCAGTTTGGGGACAGGCAGATATGGCTACACCTTC
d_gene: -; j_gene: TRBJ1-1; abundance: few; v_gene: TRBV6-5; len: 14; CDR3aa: CASSYSGTSAEAFF; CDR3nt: TGTGCCAGCAGTTACTCTGGGACAAGCGCTGAAGCTTTCTTT
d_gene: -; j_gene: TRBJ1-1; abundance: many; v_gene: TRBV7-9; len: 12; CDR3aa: CASSSTGLEAFF; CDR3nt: TGTGCCAGCAGCTCAACAGGGCTTGAAGCTTTCTTT
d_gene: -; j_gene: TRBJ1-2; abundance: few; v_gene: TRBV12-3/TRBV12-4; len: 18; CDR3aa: CASSLTFAASLLNYGYTF; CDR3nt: TGTGCCAGCAGCCTTACATTCGCGGCCTCGCTCCTTAACTATGGCTACACCTTC
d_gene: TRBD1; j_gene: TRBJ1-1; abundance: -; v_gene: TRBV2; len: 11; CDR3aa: CASLRQGEAFF; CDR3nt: TGTGCCAGCTTGCGACAGGGTGAAGCTTTCTTT
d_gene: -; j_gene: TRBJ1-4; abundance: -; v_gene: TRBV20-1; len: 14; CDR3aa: CSAPIGGTDEKLFF; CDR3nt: TGCAGTGCCCCAATTGGAGGGACCGATGAAAAACTGTTTTTT
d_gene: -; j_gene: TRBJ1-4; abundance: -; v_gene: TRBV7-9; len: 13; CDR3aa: CASRAQGNEKLFF; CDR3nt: TGTGCCAGCAGAGCTCAGGGGAATGAAAAACTGTTTTTT
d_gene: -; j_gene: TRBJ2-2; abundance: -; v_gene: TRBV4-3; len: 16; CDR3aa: CASSQDIPPRGGELFF; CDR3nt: TGCGCCAGCAGCCAAGATATCCCACCCCGTGGCGGGGAGCTGTTTTTT
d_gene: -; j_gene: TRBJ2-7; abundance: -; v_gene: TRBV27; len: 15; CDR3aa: CASRTGHPRGNEQYF; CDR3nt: TGTGCCAGCAGAACGGGACACCCCCGGGGCAACGAGCAGTACTTC
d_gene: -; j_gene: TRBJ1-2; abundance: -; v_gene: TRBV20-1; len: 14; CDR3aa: CSAPGEVVIDGYTF; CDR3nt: TGCAGTGCGCCCGGAGAGGTGGTTATAGATGGCTACACCTTC
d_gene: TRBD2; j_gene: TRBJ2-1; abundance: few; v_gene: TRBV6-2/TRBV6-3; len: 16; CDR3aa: CASSPTSGGFYNEQFF; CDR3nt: TGTGCCAGCAGTCCTACTAGCGGGGGCTTCTACAATGAGCAGTTCTTC
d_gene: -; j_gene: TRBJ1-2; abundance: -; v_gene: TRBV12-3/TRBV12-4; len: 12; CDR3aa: CATRQGVYGYTF; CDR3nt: TGTGCCACCCGGCAGGGCGTCTATGGCTACACCTTC
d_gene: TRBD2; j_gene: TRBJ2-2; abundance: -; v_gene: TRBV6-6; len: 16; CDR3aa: CASSDLAGGETGELFF; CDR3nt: TGTGCCAGCAGTGACCTAGCGGGGGGAGAAACCGGGGAGCTGTTTTTT
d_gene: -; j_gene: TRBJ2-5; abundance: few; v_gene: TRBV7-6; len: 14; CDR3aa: CASSVTLNQETQYF; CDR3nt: TGTGCCAGCAGCGTAACTTTGAACCAAGAGACCCAGTACTTC
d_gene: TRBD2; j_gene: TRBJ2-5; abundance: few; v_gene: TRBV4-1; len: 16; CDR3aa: CASSLLLAGKQETQYF; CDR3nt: TGCGCCAGCAGCCTTCTACTAGCGGGGAAACAAGAGACCCAGTACTTC
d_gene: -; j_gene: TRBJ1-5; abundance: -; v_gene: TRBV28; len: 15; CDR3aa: CVSSTTGRVGQPQHF; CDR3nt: TGTGTCAGCAGCACTACAGGCCGGGTGGGTCAGCCCCAGCATTTT
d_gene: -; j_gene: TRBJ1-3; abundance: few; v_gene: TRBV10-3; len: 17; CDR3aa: CAISDPRRGSSGNTIYF; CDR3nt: TGTGCCATCAGTGACCCTCGGAGGGGCTCCTCTGGAAACACCATATATTTT
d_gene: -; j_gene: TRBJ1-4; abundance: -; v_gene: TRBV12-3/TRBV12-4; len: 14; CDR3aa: CASRKGGGGEKLFF; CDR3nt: TGTGCCAGCAGGAAGGGTGGGGGAGGTGAAAAACTGTTTTTT
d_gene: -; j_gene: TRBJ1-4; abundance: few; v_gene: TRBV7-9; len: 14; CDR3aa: CASSPGTRDEKLFF; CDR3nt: TGTGCCAGCAGCCCCGGGACGAGGGATGAAAAACTGTTTTTT
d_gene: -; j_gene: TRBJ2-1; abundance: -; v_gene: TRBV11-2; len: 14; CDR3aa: CASSLEFDGDEQFF; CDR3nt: TGTGCCAGCAGCTTAGAGTTCGATGGGGATGAGCAGTTCTTC
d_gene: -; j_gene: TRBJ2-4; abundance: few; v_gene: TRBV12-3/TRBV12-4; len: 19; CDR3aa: CASSFILLATISEGGIQYF; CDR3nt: TGTGCCAGCAGTTTCATATTACTCGCCACGATCTCAGAAGGGGGCATTCAGTACTTC
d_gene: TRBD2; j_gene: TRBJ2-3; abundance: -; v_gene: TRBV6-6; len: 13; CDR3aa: CASSYAGGDTQYF; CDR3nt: TGTGCCAGCAGTTACGCGGGGGGAGATACGCAGTATTTT
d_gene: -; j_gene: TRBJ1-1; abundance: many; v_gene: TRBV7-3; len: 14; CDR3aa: CASSPSRLNTEAFF; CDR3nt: TGTGCCAGCAGCCCCAGTAGGCTGAACACTGAAGCTTTCTTT
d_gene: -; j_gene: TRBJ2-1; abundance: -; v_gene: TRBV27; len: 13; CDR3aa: CASSSRPFNEQFF; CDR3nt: TGTGCCAGCAGTTCCCGCCCCTTCAATGAGCAGTTCTTC
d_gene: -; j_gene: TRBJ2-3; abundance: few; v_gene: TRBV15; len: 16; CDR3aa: CATSRIVGPSTDTQYF; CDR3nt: TGTGCCACCAGCCGGATCGTTGGCCCTAGCACAGATACGCAGTATTTT
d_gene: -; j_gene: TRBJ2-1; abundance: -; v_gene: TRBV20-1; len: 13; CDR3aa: CSARDFQRNEQFF; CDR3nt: TGCAGTGCTAGAGATTTCCAGAGAAATGAGCAGTTCTTC
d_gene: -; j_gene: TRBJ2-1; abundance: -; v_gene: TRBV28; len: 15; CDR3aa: CASTGYESSYNEQFF; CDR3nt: TGTGCCAGCACCGGTTACGAGAGCTCCTACAATGAGCAGTTCTTC
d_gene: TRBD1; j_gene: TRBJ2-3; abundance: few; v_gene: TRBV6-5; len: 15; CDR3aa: CASSYGTGVTDTQYF; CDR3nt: TGTGCCAGCAGTTACGGGACAGGGGTTACAGATACGCAGTATTTT
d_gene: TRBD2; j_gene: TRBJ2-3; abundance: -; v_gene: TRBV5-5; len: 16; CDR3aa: CASSSSGGSSADTQYF; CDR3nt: TGTGCCAGCAGCAGCAGCGGGGGATCCTCCGCCGATACGCAGTATTTT
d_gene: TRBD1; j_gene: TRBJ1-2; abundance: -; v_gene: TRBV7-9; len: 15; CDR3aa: CASSTYRGEVDGYTF; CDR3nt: TGTGCCAGCAGCACCTACAGGGGTGAAGTTGATGGCTACACCTTC
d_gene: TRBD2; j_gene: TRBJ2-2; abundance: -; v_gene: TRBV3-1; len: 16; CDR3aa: CASRGLAGTNTGELFF; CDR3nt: TGTGCCAGCAGAGGACTAGCGGGGACGAACACCGGGGAGCTGTTTTTT
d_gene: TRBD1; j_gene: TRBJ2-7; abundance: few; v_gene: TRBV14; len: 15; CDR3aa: CASSQGQGAKYEQYF; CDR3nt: TGTGCCAGCAGCCAAGGACAGGGGGCCAAATACGAGCAGTACTTC
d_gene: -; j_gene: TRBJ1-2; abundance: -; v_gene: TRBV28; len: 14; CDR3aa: CASSLRGLDYGYTF; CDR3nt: TGTGCCAGCAGTTTACGGGGACTTGACTATGGCTACACCTTC
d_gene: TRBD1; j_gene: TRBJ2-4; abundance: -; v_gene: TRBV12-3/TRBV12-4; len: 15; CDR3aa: CASSSLTGGINIQYF; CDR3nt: TGTGCCAGCAGTTCACTCACAGGGGGGATAAACATTCAGTACTTC
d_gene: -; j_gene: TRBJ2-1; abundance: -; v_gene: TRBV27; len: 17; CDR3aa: CASSLTATPSSYNEQFF; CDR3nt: TGTGCCAGCAGTTTGACAGCCACCCCGAGCTCCTACAATGAGCAGTTCTTC
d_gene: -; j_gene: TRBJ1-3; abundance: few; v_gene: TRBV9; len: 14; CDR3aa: CASTEAGTGNTIYF; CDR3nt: TGTGCCAGCACCGAGGCAGGGACTGGAAACACCATATATTTT
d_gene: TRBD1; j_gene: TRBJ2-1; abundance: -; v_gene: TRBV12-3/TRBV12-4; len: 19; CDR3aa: CASSLYWDRASRSYNEQFF; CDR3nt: TGTGCCAGCAGTTTATACTGGGACAGGGCATCCCGCTCCTACAATGAGCAGTTCTTC
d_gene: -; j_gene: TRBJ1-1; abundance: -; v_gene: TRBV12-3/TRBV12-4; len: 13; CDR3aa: CASSRADITEAFF; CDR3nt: TGTGCCAGCAGCCGGGCAGATATCACTGAAGCTTTCTTT
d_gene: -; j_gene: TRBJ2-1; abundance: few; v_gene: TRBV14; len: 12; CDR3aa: CASSLTMDEQFF; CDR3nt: TGTGCCAGCAGTCTCACGATGGATGAGCAGTTCTTC
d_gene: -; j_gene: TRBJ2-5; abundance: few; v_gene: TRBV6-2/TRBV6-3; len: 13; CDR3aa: CASSDGLQETQYF; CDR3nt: TGTGCCAGCAGTGACGGACTCCAAGAGACCCAGTACTTC
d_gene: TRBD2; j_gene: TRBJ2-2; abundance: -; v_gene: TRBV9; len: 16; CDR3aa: CASSVAGTSNTGELFF; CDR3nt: TGTGCCAGCAGCGTAGCCGGGACTAGCAACACCGGGGAGCTGTTTTTT
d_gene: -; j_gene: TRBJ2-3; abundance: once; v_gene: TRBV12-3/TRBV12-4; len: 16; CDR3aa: CASSPSRGPGTDTQYF; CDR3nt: TGTGCCAGCAGTCCCTCCAGGGGTCCGGGCACAGATACGCAGTATTTT
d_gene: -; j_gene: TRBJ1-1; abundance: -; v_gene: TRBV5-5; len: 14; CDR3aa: CASSRDNLNTEAFF; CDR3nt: TGTGCCAGCAGCCGGGACAATCTGAACACTGAAGCTTTCTTT
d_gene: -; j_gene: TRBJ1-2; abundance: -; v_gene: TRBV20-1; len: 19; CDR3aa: CSAMGAVPPFGEINYGYTF; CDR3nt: TGCAGTGCTATGGGGGCAGTACCTCCCTTTGGGGAGATTAACTATGGCTACACCTTC